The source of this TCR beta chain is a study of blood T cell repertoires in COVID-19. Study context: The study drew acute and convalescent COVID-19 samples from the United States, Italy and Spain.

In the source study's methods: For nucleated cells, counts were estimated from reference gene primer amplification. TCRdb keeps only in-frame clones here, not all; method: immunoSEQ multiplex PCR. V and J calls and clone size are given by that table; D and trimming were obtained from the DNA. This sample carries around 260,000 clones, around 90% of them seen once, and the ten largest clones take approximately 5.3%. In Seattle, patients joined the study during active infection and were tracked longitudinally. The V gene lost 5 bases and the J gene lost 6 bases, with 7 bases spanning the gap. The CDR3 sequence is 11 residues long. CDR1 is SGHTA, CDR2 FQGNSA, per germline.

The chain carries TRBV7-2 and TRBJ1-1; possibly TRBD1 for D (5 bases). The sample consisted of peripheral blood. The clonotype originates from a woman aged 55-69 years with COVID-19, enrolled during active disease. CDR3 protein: CASSDRPEAFF. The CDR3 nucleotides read TGTGCCAGCAGCGACAGACCTGAAGCTTTCTTT.